The 17 T cell receptor beta chains listed next were all sequenced from one sample in a study of T cells in localized non-small cell lung cancer. TCRdb keeps only in-frame clones here, not all; method: immunoSEQ multiplex PCR. This sample has 1,500 to 2,000 clones, with about 19% found just once. The sample here was lung tumor tissue, taken before any cancer treatment. The receptors originated from a man between 40 and 70 years old with stage III lung adenocarcinoma.

This chain links TRBV19 with TRBJ2-3, with D uncertain. Germline assignment: CDR1 LNHDA and CDR2 SQIVND (reference sequence). This CDR3 is built from 16 residues. V gave up 3 bases and J gave up 5 bases, with 18 bases separating them. The CDR3 bases are TGTGCCAGTAGTATGGCTCCGAAAGGGCCGGGAGATACGCAGTATTTT. Translating it yields CASSMAPKGPGDTQYF.

The chain combines TRBV4-1 with TRBJ1-2; D unclear. V dropped 0 bases and J dropped 0 bases, with 5 bases sitting between them. The CDR3 spans 14 residues. CDR1 and CDR2 (germline): MGHRA, YSYEKL. Written as DNA, the CDR3 is TGCGCCAGCAGCCAAGAGGAACCTAACTATGGCTACACCTTC. Translation: CASSQEEPNYGYTF.

This clone was detected only once. The V and J genes are TRBV5-1 and TRBJ2-3, with TRBD2 matching over 8 bases. Germline CDR1 reads SGHRS; CDR2 reads YFSETQ. This CDR3 region has 15 residues. J gave up 0 bases and V 4 bases, and 4 bases lay outside the gene matches. CDR3 DNA: TGCGCCAGCAGCAAAACTAGCGGTAGCACAGATACGCAGTATTTT. Amino acid sequence: CASSKTSGSTDTQYF.

The chain is built from TRBV5-1 and TRBJ1-6; 7 bases agree with TRBD1. Germline V gives CDR1 SGHRS, CDR2 YFSETQ. V lost 1 base and J lost 5; bases outside the gene matches: 6. The CDR3 has 16 residues. The CDR3 region has the DNA TGCGCCAGCAGCTTGACCAGGACAGGAGATAATTCACCCCTCCACTTT. It encodes CASSLTRTGDNSPLHF.

V is TRBV30 and J is TRBJ2-7; TRBD1 is a possible D gene (6 bases). The CDR3 runs to 14 residues. Trimming removed 5 bases at V and 2 bases at J, with 16 bases between. The germline gives CDR1 GTSNPN, CDR2 SVGIG (reference sequence). CDR3 in amino acids: CAWDTGQAPYEQYF. CDR3 nucleotides: TGTGCCTGGGATACGGGACAAGCCCCCTACGAGCAGTACTTC.

This clone has just a few counts. V is TRBV7-1 and J is TRBJ2-7; 9 nucleotides agree with TRBD1. TRBV7-1 is noted as an ORF with a role that remains uncertain. The length of the CDR3 is 16 residues. V lost 4 bases to trimming and J lost 7 bases; unmatched junction nucleotides: 14. CDR3 loop: CASSLTWTGVVNEQYF. Here the CDR3 DNA reads TGTGCCAGCAGCTTAACCTGGACAGGGGTGGTGAATGAGCAGTACTTC.

This clone turned up a few times. The V gene is TRBV6-8, the J gene TRBJ2-3; TRBD2 matches at 9 bases. Germline CDR1 and CDR2: MNHGY and SAAAGT. With V trimmed by 5 bases and J by 3 bases, 6 bases remained unmatched. The CDR3 has 15 amino acids. The chain's CDR3 is CASSQRGELTDTQYF. In DNA, the CDR3 is TGTGCCAGCAGTCAGCGGGGGGAATTAACAGATACGCAGTATTTT.

By share, this clone ranks as medium-sized. The chain employs TRBV5-1 and TRBJ2-3; 15 nucleotides match TRBD2. There are 15 residues in the CDR3. Trimming cost V 4 bases and J 14 bases; bases outside gene matches: 11. CDR1 SGHRS and CDR2 YFSETQ come from the germline V gene. CDR3 sequence reads: CASSPDPGLAGGWYF. For the CDR3, the DNA is TGCGCCAGCAGCCCAGATCCGGGACTAGCGGGAGGTTGGTATTTT.

This clone was observed a handful of times. The J gene is TRBJ1-1, the V gene TRBV6-8; a possible D gene is TRBD1 (5 bases). Trimming took 4 bases from V and 7 from J, leaving 16 bases between them. Germline V gene sequence: CDR1 MNHGY, CDR2 SAAAGT. This CDR3 comprises 14 residues. The CDR3 sequence is CASSLSRVGGEAFF. The CDR3 coding sequence is TGTGCCAGCAGTTTAAGCAGGGTCGGGGGTGAAGCTTTCTTT.

By share, this clone counts as large. The chain uses TRBV23-1 and TRBJ2-4; D is possibly TRBD1 or TRBD2 (5 bases each). TRBV23-1 is treated as an ORF (open reading frame) with a function not yet certain. Trimming removed 4 bases at V and 1 base at J, with 14 bases between. The CDR3 consists of 16 residues. The CDR3 nucleotides are TGCGCCAGCAGTCTTGGGGGAGAGTCGGCCAAAAACATTCAGTACTTC. It encodes CASSLGGESAKNIQYF.

The CDR3 nucleotides are TGTGCCAGCAGTTACAGGGTATGGGCTGAAGCTTTCTTT. Its translation: CASSYRVWAEAFF. V is TRBV6-8 and J is TRBJ1-1; D uncertain. The CDR3 sequence is 13 residues long. V dropped 2 bases and J dropped 6 bases, with 10 bases sitting between them. The germline V gene has CDR1 MNHGY and CDR2 SAAAGT.

The chain joins TRBV11-3 to TRBJ2-7; possible D gene TRBD2, 6 bases. This CDR3 has 14 amino acids. V shed 5 bases and J shed 4 bases, with 15 bases lying between them. The germline V gene has CDR1 SGHNT and CDR2 YENEEA. The CDR3 here is CASSPQIGTYEQYF. For the CDR3, the DNA is TGTGCCAGCAGCCCACAAATAGGGACTTACGAGCAGTACTTC.

This CDR3 reads CASSQDHKGLGEQYF. DNA of the CDR3: TGCGCCAGCAGCCAAGATCATAAGGGGCTGGGCGAGCAGTACTTC. The chain is built from TRBV23-1 and TRBJ2-7; D may be TRBD1 (5 bases). TRBV23-1 is given ORF status, its function remaining uncertain. Deletions cut 6 bases from V and 6 bases from J, with 21 bases between. CDR3 length: 15 amino acids.

This clone was detected only a few times. The chain uses TRBV19 and TRBJ2-1; D is uncertain. CDR3 length: 14 residues. Germline values: CDR1 LNHDA, CDR2 SQIVND (reference sequence). Trimming took off 5 bases at V and 0 bases at J, with 8 bases between the two ends. CDR3 sequence: CASSRSSSYNEQFF. The CDR3 DNA follows: TGTGCCAGTAGTCGGTCAAGCTCCTACAATGAGCAGTTCTTC. The full variable domain, with the rest looked up from reference TRBV19 and TRBJ2-1, is DGGITQSPKYLFRKEGQNVTLSCEQNLNHDAMYWYRQDPGQGLRLIYYSQIVNDFQKGDIAEGYSVSREKKESFPLTVTSAQKNPTAFYLCASSRSSSYNEQFFGPGTRLTVL.

The chain couples TRBV5-1 to TRBJ2-7; maybe TRBD2 (6 bases). Germline assignment: CDR1 SGHRS and CDR2 YFSETQ. The length of the CDR3 is 14 residues. The germline V and J ends were trimmed by 6 bases and 2 bases, with 15 bases remaining between them. The CDR3 here is CASMRDVSTYEQYF. The CDR3 DNA is TGCGCCAGCATGCGGGACGTGTCCACCTACGAGCAGTACTTC.

This clone was picked up a small number of times. The chain carries TRBV9 and TRBJ1-3; D call uncertain. The germline gives CDR1 SGDLS, CDR2 YYNGEE. Between the trimmed V and J ends, which lost 5 bases and 0 bases, there was a span of 15 bases. The CDR3 sequence is 16 residues long. CDR3 amino acids: CASSELGPTSGNTIYF. CDR3 sequence (DNA): TGTGCCAGCAGTGAATTAGGCCCCACCTCTGGAAACACCATATATTTT.

This clone is medium-sized in the sample. The gene calls are TRBV6-8 and TRBJ2-7, with D perhaps TRBD1 or TRBD2 (5 bases each). Germline loops: CDR1 MNHGY, CDR2 SAAAGT. The CDR3 is 13 residues long. The V end was cut by 10 bases, the J end by 4 bases, with 17 bases between. CDR3 DNA sequence: TGTGCCATCAGCCGTGGTGGGGGATACGAGCAGTACTTC. Translated: CAISRGGGYEQYF.